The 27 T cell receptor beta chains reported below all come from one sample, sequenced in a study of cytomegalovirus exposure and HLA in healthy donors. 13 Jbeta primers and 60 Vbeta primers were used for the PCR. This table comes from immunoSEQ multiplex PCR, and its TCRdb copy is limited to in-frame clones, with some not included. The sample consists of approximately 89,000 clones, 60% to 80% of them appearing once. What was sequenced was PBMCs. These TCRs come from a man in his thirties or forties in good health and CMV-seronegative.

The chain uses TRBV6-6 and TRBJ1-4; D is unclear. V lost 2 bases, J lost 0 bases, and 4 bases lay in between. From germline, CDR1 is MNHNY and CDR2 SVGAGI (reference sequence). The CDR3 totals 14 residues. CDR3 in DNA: TGTGCCAGCAGTTACGCGGCAACTAATGAAAAACTGTTTTTT. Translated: CASSYAATNEKLFF.

The CDR3 nucleotides are TGCGCCAGCAGCCAACCCCAGGGTGAGCAGTTCTTC. Protein sequence: CASSQPQGEQFF. The V and J genes are TRBV4-1 and TRBJ2-1; a weak D match, TRBD1 (5 bases). The CDR3 has 12 amino acids. In germline, CDR1 is MGHRA, CDR2 YSYEKL. Trimming pared 2 bases from V and 9 bases from J, leaving 8 bases between.

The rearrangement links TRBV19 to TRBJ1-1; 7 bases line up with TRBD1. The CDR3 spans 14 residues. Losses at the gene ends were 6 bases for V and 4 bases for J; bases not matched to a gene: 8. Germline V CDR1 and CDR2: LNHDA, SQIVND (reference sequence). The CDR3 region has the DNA TGTGCCAGTAGCGTGACAGGGTTAGCCACTGAAGCTTTCTTT. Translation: CASSVTGLATEAFF.

The chain's CDR3 is CASSPRAPSNQPQHF. The CDR3 coding sequence is TGTGCCAGCAGCCCGAGGGCACCGAGCAATCAGCCCCAGCATTTT. The chain employs TRBV7-2 and TRBJ1-5; D not resolved. This CDR3 spans 15 amino acids. From germline, CDR1 is SGHTA and CDR2 FQGNSA. Between the trimmed V and J ends, which lost 5 bases and 1 base, there was a span of 12 bases.

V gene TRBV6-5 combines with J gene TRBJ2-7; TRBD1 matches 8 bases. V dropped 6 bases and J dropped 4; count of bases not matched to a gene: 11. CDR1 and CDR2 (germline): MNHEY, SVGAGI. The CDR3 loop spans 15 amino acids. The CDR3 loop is CASSQTGQADYEQYF. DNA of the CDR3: TGTGCCAGCAGCCAAACGGGACAGGCCGATTACGAGCAGTACTTC.

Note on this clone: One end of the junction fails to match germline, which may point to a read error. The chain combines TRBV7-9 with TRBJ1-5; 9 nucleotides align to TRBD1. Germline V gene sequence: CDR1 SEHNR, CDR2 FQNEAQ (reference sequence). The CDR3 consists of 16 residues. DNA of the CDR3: TGTTCCAGCAGCTCCGACGGGACAGGGCCCCATCAGCCCCAGCATTTT. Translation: CSSSSDGTGPHQPQHF.

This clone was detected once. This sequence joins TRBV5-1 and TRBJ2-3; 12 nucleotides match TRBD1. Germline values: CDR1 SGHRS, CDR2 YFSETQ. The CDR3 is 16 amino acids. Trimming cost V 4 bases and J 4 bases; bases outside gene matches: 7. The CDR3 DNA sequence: TGCGCCAGCAGCCCAGGGACAGGGGGCGGAGCAGATACGCAGTATTTT. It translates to CASSPGTGGGADTQYF.

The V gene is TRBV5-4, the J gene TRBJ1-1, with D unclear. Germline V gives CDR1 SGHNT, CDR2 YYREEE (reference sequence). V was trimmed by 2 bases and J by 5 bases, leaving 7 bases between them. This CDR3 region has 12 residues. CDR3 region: CASSFSGTEAFF. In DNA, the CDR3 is TGTGCCAGCAGCTTTTCGGGGACTGAAGCTTTCTTT.

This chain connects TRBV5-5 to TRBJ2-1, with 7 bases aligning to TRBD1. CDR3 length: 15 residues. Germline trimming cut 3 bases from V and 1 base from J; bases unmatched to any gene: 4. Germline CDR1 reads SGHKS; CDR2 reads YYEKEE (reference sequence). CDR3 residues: CASSSHRGSYNEQFF. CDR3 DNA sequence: TGTGCCAGCAGCTCTCACAGGGGTTCCTACAATGAGCAGTTCTTC.

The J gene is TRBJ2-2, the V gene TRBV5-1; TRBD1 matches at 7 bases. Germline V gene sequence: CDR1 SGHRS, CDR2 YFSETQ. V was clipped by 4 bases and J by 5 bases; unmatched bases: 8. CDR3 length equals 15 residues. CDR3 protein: CASSPGQEGTGELFF. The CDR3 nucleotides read TGCGCCAGCAGCCCCGGACAGGAAGGGACCGGGGAGCTGTTTTTT.

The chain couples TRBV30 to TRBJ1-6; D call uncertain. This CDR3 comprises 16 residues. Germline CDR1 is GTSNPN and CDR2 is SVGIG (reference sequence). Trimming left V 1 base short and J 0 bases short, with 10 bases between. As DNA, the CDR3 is TGTGCCTGGAGTGCAGACTTGAGCTCCTATAATTCACCCCTCCACTTT. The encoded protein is CAWSADLSSYNSPLHF.

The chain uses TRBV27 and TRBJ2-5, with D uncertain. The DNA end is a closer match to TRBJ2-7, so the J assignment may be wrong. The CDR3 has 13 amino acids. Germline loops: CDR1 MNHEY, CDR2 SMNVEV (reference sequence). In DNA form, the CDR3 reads TGTGCCAGCAGAGATTCCGACTCCTACGAGCAGTACTTC. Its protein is CASRDSDSYEQYF.

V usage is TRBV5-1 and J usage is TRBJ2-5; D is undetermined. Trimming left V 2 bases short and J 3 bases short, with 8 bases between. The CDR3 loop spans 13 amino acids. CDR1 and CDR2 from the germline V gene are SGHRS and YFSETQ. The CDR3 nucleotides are TGCGCCAGCAGCTTTGAAGGAGAAGAGACCCAGTACTTC. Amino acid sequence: CASSFEGEETQYF.

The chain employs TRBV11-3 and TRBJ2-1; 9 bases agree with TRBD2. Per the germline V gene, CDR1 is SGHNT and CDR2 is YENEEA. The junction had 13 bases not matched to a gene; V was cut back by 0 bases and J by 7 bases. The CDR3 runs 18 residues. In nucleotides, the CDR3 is TGTGCCAGCAGCTTAGAGGGTTGGGGGTCTAGCGGGACGAATGAGCAGTTCTTC. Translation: CASSLEGWGSSGTNEQFF.

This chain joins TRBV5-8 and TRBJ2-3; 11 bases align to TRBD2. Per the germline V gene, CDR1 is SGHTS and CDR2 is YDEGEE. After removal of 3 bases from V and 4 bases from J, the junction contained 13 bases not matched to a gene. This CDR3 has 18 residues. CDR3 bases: TGTGCCAGCAGCTCCCCGTCTAGCGGGGGGTTCGTGGCAGATACGCAGTATTTT. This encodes CASSSPSSGGFVADTQYF.

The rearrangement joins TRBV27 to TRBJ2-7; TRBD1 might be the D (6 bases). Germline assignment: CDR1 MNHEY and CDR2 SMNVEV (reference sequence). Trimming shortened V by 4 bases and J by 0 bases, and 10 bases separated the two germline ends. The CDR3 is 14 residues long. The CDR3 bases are TGTGCCAGCAGTTACACAGGGACCTCCTACGAGCAGTACTTC. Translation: CASSYTGTSYEQYF.

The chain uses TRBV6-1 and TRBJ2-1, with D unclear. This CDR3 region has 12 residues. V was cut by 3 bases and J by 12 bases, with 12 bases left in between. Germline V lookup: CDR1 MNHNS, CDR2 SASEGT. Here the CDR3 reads CASSEPPLAQFF. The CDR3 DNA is TGTGCCAGCAGTGAGCCACCGTTAGCGCAGTTCTTC.

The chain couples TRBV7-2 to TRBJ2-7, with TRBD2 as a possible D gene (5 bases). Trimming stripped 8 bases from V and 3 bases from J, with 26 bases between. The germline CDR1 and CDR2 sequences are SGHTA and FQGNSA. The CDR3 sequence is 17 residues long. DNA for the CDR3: TGTGCCAGCCTCGAGGGAGTCTCGGCTGGGTCCCACTACGAGCAGTACTTC. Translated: CASLEGVSAGSHYEQYF.

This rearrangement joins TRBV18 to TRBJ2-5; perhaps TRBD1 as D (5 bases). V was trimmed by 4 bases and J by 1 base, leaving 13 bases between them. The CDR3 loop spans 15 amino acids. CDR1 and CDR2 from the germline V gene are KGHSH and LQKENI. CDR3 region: CASSRQGSAQETQYF. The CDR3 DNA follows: TGTGCCAGCTCACGCCAGGGCAGCGCCCAAGAGACCCAGTACTTC.

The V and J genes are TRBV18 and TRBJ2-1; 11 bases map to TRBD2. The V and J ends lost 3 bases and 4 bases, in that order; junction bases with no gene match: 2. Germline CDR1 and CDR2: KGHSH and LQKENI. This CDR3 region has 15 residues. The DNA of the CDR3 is TGTGCCAGCTCACCCGGGACTAGCGGTTACAATGAGCAGTTCTTC. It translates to CASSPGTSGYNEQFF.

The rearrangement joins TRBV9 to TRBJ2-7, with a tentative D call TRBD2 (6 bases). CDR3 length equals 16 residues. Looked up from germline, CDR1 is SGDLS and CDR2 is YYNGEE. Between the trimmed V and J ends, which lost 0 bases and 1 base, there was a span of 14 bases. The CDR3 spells CASSVGGLAESYEQYF. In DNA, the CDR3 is TGTGCCAGCAGCGTAGGTGGGTTAGCGGAGTCCTACGAGCAGTACTTC.

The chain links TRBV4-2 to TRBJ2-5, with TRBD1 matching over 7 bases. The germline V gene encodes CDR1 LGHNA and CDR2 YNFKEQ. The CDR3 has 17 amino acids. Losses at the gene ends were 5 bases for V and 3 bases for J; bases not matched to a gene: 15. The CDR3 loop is CASSTKVRGLRKETQYF. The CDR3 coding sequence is TGTGCCAGCAGCACCAAGGTTAGGGGGCTGCGGAAAGAGACCCAGTACTTC.

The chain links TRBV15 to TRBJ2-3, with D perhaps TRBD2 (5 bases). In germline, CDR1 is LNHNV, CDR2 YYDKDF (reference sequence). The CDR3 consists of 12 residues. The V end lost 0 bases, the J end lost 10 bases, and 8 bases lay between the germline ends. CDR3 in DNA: TGTGCCACCAGCAGAGAGCGGGTCGCGCAGTATTTT. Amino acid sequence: CATSRERVAQYF.

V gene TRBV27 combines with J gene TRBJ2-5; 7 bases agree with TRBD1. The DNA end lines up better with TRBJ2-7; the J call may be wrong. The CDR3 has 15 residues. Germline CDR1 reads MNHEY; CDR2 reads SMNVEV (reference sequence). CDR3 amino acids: CASKFRWDSSYEQYF. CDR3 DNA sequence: TGTGCCAGCAAATTCCGGTGGGACAGTTCCTACGAGCAGTACTTC.

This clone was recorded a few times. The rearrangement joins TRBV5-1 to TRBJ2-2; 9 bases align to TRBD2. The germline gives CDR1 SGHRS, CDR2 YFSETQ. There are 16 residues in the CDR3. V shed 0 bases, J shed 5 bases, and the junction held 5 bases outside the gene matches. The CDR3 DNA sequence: TGCGCCAGCAGCTTGGATGCTAGCGGGACAACCGGGGAGCTGTTTTTT. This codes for CASSLDASGTTGELFF.

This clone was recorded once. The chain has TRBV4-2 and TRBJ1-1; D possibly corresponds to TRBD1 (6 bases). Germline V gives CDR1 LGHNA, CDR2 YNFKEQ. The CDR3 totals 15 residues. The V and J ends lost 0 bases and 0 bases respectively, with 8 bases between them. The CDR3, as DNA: TGTGCCAGCAGCCAAGATCAGGGGTTGAACACTGAAGCTTTCTTT. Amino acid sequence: CASSQDQGLNTEAFF.

The CDR3 nucleotides are TGTGCCTGGGCGGGACAGGGGGATCAGCCCCAGCATTTT. Translating it yields CAWAGQGDQPQHF. V is TRBV30 and J is TRBJ1-5; 11 bases are a match to TRBD1. CDR3 size: 13 residues. V was pared by 5 bases and J by 5 bases, with 2 bases of the junction left unmatched. In germline, CDR1 is GTSNPN, CDR2 SVGIG (reference sequence).